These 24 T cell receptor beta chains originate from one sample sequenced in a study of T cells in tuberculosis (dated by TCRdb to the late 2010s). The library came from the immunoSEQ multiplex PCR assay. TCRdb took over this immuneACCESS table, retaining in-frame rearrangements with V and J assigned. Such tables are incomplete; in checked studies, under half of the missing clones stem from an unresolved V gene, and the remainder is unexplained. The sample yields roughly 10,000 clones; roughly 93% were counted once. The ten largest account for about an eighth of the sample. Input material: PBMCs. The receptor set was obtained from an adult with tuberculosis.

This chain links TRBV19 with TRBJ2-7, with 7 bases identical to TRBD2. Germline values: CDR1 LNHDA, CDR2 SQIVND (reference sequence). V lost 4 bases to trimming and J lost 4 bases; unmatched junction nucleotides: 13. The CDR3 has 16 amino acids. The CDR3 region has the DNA TGTGCCAGTAGTAGGAGGGGAGGGGTCTCAAGGTACGAGCAGTACTTC. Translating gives CASSRRGGVSRYEQYF. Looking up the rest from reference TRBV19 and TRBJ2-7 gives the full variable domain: DGGITQSPKYLFRKEGQNVTLSCEQNLNHDAMYWYRQDPGQGLRLIYYSQIVNDFQKGDIAEGYSVSREKKESFPLTVTSAQKNPTAFYLCASSRRGGVSRYEQYFGPGTRLTVT.

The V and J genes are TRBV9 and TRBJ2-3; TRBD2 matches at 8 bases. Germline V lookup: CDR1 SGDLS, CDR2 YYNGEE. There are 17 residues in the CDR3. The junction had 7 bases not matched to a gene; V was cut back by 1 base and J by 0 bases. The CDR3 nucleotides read TGTGCCAGCAGCGTATTCGGGGGGGACACTAGCACAGATACGCAGTATTTT. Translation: CASSVFGGDTSTDTQYF.

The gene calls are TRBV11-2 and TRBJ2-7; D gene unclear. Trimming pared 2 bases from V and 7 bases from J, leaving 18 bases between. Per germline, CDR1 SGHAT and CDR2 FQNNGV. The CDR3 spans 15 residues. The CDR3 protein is CASSLSGRIDGEQYF. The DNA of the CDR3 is TGTGCCAGCAGCTTATCGGGTAGGATCGACGGTGAGCAGTACTTC.

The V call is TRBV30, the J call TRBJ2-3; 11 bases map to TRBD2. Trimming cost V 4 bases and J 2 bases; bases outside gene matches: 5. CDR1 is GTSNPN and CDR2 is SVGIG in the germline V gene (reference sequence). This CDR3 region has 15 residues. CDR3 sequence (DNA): TGTGCCTGGACGGGACTAGCGGTATCCACAGATACGCAGTATTTT. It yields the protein CAWTGLAVSTDTQYF.

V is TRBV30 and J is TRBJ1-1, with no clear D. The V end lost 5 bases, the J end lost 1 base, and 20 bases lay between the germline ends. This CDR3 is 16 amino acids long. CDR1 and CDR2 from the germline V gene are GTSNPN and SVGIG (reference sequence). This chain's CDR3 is CAWHGIDFLENTEAFF. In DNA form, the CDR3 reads TGTGCCTGGCACGGGATAGACTTTCTCGAGAACACTGAAGCTTTCTTT.

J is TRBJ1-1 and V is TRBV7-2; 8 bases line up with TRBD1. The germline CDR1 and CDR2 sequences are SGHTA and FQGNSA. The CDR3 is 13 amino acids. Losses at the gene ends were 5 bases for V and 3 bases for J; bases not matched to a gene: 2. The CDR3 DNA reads TGTGCCAGCAGCCCGGACAGGGACACTGAAGCTTTCTTT. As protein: CASSPDRDTEAFF.

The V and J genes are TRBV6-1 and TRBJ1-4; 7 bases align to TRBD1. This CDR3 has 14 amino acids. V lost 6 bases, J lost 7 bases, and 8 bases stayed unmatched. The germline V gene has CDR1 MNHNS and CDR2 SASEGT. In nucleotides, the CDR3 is TGTGCCAGCAGGATCAGGGGGTCGAGTGAAAAACTGTTTTTT. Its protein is CASRIRGSSEKLFF.

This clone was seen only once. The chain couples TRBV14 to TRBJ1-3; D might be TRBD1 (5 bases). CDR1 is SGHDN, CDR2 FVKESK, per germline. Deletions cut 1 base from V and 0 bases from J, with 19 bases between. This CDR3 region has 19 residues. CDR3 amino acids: CASSQGRTHLCYSGNTIYF. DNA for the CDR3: TGTGCCAGCAGCCAAGGACGGACACACCTTTGCTACTCTGGAAACACCATATATTTT.

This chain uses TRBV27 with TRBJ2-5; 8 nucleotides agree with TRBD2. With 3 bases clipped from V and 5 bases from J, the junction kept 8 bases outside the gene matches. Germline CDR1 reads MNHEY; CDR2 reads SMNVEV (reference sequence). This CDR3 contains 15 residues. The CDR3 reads CASSFSAGGGETQYF. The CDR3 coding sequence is TGTGCCAGCAGTTTCTCTGCGGGAGGAGGGGAGACCCAGTACTTC.

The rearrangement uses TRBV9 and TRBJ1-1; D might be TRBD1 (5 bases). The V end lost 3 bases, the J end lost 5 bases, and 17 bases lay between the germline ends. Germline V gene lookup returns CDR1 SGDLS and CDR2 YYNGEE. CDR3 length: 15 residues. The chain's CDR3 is CASSAQSGGWTEAFF. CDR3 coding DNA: TGTGCCAGCAGCGCCCAATCGGGGGGTTGGACTGAAGCTTTCTTT.

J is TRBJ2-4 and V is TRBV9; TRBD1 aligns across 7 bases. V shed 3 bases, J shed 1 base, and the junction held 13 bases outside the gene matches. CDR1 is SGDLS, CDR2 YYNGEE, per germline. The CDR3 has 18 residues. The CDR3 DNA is TGTGCCAGCAGCGGGGCCCCAGGGACAGCCGGGGCCAAAAACATTCAGTACTTC. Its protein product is CASSGAPGTAGAKNIQYF.

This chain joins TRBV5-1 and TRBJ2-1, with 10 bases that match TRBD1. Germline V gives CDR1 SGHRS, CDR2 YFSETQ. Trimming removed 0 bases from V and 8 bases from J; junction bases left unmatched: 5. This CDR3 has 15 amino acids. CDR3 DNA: TGCGCCAGCAGCTTGGGGGCCGGGACAGGGGATGAGCAGTTCTTC. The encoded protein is CASSLGAGTGDEQFF.

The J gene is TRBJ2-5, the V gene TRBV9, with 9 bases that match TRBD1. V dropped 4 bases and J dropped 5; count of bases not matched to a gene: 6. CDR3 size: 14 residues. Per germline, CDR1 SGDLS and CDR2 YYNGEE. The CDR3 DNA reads TGTGCCAGCAGCTTGCCGGGACAGGGTGAGACCCAGTACTTC. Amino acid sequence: CASSLPGQGETQYF.

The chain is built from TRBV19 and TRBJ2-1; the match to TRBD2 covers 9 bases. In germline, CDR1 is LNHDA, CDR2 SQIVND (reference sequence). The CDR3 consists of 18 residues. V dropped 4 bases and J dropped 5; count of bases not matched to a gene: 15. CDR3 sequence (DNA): TGTGCCAGTAGTAAGACTAGCGGATTCTCAGCCCTAGACAATGAGCAGTTCTTC. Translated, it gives CASSKTSGFSALDNEQFF. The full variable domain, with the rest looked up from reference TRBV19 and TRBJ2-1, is DGGITQSPKYLFRKEGQNVTLSCEQNLNHDAMYWYRQDPGQGLRLIYYSQIVNDFQKGDIAEGYSVSREKKESFPLTVTSAQKNPTAFYLCASSKTSGFSALDNEQFFGPGTRLTVL.

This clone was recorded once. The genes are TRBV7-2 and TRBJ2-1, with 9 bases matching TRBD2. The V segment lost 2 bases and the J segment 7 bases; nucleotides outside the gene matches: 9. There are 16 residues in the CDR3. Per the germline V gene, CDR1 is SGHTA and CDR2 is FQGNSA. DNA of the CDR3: TGTGCCAGCAGCTTATTCGTAGCGGGAGAGGGGAATGAGCAGTTCTTC. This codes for CASSLFVAGEGNEQFF.

The CDR3 here is CASSFQGGTEAFF. The CDR3 DNA is TGTGCCAGCAGCTTCCAGGGGGGCACTGAAGCTTTCTTT. The rearrangement joins TRBV5-5 to TRBJ1-1, with 7 bases fitting TRBD1. Germline V gene sequence: CDR1 SGHKS, CDR2 YYEKEE (reference sequence). V shed 2 bases and J 4 bases; nucleotides not matched to a gene: 2. The CDR3 length is 13 residues. The full variable domain, rest sourced from reference TRBV5-5 and TRBJ1-1, is DAGVTQSPTHLIKTRGQQVTLRCSPISGHKSVSWYQQVLGQGPQFIFQYYEKEERGRGNFPDRFSARQFPNYSSELNVNALLLGDSALYLCASSFQGGTEAFFGQGTRLTVV.

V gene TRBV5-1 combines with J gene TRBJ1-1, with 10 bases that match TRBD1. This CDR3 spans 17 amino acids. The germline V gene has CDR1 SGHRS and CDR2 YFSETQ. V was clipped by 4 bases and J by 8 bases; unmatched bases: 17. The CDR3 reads CASSLHIPGTGVLEAFF. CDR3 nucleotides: TGCGCCAGCAGCCTACACATCCCCGGGACAGGGGTCCTAGAAGCTTTCTTT.

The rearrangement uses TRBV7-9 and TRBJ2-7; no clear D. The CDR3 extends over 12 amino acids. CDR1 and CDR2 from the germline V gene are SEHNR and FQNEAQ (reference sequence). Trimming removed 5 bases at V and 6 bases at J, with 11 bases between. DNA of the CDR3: TGTGCCAGCAGCACTGGAGCCCCCGAGCAGTACTTC. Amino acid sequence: CASSTGAPEQYF.

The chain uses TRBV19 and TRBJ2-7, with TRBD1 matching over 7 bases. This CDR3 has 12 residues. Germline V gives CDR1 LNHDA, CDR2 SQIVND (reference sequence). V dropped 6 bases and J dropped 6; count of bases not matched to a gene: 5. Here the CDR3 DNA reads TGTGCCAGTAGCGGGGACAGCTTCGAGCAGTACTTC. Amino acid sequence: CASSGDSFEQYF.

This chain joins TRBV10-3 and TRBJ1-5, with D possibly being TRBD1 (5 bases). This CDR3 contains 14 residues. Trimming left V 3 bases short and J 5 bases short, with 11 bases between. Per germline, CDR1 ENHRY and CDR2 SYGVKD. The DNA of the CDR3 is TGTGCCATCAGTGAACAGGATGGGGATCAGCCCCAGCATTTT. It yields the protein CAISEQDGDQPQHF.

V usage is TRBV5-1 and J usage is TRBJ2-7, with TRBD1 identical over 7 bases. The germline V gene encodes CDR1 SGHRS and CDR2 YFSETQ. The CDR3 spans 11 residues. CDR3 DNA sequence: TGCGTTCAGGGGGACAACCACGAGCAGTACTTC. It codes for CVQGDNHEQYF.

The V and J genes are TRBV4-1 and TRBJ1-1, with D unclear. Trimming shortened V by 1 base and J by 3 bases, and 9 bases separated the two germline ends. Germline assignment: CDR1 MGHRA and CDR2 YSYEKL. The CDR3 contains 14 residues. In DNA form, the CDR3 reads TGCGCCAGCAGCCAAGGACACCTACACACTGAAGCTTTCTTT. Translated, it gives CASSQGHLHTEAFF.

CDR3 in amino acids: CASSGGASPAEKLFF. The DNA for the CDR3 is TGCGCCAGCAGCGGGGGGGCCTCTCCAGCTGAAAAACTGTTTTTT. The chain uses TRBV5-1 and TRBJ1-4; D might be TRBD1 (6 bases). V lost 4 bases and J 7 bases, leaving 17 bases between the germline ends. The CDR3 extends over 15 amino acids. The germline CDR1 and CDR2 sequences are SGHRS and YFSETQ.

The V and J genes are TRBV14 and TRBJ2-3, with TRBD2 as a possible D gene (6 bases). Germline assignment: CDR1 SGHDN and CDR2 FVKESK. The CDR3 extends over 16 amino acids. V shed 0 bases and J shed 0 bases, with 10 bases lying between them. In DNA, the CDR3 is TGTGCCAGCAGCCAAGATCGGGGGAGGAGCACAGATACGCAGTATTTT. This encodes CASSQDRGRSTDTQYF.